This T cell receptor beta chain is from a study of T cell responses to AZD1222 COVID-19 vaccine. Data came from immunoSEQ multiplex PCR; TCRdb stores just in-frame clones and leaves some out. The top ten clones hold 6% to 7.5% of a sample with 65,000 to 100,000 clones, 88% of them seen once. The germline gives CDR1 LNHNV, CDR2 YYDKDF (reference sequence). After removal of 5 bases from V and 2 bases from J, the junction contained 7 bases not matched to a gene. The CDR3 runs to 15 residues. About this clone itself: Its antigen is currently unknown.

Broader study findings: Nearly half of spike-specific TCRs reportedly target unmutated variant regions. White British ancestry dominated among donors, who included more females, and clonal diversity was possibly underestimated.

The J gene is TRBJ1-2, the V gene TRBV15, with TRBD1 matching over 8 bases. This specimen consisted of peripheral blood, obtained 28 days after the second AZD1222 dose. The clonotype originates from an adult who received the AZD1222 COVID-19 vaccine. The CDR3 sequence: CATSFGDRTNYGYTF. CDR3 in DNA: TGTGCCACCAGCTTCGGGGACAGGACCAACTATGGCTACACCTTC.